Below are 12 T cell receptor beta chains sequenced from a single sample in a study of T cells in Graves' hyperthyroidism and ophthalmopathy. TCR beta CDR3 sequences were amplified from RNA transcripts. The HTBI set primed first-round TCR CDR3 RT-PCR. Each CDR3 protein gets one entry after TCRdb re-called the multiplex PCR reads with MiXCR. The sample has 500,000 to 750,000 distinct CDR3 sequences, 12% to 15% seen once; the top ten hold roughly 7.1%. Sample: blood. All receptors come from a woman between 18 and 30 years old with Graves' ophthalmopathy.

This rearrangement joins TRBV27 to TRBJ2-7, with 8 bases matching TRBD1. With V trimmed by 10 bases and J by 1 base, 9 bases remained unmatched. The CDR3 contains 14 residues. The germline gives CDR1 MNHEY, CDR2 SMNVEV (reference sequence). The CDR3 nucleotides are TGTGCCACCTGGGGACGACAGGGGTCCTACGAGCAGTACTTC. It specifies CATWGRQGSYEQYF.

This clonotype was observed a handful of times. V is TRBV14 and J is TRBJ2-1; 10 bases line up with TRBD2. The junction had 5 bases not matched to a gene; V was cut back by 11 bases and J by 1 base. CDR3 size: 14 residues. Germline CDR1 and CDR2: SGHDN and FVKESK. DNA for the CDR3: TGTGCCGATGCTAGCGGGAGATCCTACAATGAGCAGTTCTTC. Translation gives CADASGRSYNEQFF.

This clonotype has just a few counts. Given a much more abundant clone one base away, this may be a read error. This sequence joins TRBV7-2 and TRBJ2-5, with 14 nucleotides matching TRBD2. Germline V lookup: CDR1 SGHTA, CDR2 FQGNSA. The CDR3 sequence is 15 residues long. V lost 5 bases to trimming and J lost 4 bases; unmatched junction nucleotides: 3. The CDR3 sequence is CASSMGLAGAETQYF. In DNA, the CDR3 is TGTGCCAGCAGCATGGGACTAGCGGGAGCAGAGACCCAGTACTTC.

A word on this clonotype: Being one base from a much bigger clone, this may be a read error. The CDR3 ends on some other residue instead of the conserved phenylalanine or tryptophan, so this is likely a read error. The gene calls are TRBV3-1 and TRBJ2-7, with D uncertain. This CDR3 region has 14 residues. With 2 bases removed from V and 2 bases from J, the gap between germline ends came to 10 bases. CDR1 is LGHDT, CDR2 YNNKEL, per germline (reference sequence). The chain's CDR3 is CASSQYGGAYEQYL. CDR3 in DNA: TGTGCCAGCAGCCAATATGGTGGAGCCTACGAGCAGTACCTC.

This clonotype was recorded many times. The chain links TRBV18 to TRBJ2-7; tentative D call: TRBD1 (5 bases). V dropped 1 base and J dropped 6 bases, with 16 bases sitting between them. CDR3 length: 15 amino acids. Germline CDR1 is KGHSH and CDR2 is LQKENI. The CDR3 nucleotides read TGTGCCAGCTCACCACTGACTGACAGTACCTTCGAGCAGTACTTC. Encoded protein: CASSPLTDSTFEQYF.

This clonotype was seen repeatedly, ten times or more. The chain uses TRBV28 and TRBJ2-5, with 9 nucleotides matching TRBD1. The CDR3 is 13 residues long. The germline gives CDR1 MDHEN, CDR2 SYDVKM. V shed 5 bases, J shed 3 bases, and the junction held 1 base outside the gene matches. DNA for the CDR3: TGTGCCAGCAGTCGGGACAGGGAAGAGACCCAGTACTTC. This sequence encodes CASSRDREETQYF.

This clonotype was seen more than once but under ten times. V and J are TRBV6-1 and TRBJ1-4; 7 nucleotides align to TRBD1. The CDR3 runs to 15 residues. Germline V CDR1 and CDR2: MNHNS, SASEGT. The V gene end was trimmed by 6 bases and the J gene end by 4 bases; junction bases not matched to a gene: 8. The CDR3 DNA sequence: TGTGCCAGCAGCCAAATACAGGGGAATAATGAAAAACTGTTTTTT. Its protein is CASSQIQGNNEKLFF.

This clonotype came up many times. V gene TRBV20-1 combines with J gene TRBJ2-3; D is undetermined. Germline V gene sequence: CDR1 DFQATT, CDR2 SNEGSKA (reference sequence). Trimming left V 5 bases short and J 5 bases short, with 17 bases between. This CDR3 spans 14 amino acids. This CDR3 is CSASARSKQDTQYF. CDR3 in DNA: TGCAGTGCTTCCGCGAGGTCCAAACAAGATACGCAGTATTTT.

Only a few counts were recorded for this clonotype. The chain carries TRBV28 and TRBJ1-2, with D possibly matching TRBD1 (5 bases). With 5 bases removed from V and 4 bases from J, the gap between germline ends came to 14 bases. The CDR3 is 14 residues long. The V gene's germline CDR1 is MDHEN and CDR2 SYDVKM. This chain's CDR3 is CASSPGAGFYGYTF. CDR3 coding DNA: TGTGCCAGCAGTCCCGGGGCAGGTTTCTATGGCTACACCTTC.

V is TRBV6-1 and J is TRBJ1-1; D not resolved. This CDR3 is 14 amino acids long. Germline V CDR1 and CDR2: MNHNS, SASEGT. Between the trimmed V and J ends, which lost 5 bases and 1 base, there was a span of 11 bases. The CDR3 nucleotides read TGTGCCAGCAGTTCCGGCCAGTGGAACACTGAAGCTTTCTTT. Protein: CASSSGQWNTEAFF.

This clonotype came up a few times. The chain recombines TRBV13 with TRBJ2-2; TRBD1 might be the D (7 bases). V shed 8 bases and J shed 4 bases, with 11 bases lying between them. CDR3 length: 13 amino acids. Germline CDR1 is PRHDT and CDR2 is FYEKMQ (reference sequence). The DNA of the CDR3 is TGTGCCAGCCACAGGGGAGGCACCGGGGAGCTGTTTTTT. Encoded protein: CASHRGGTGELFF.

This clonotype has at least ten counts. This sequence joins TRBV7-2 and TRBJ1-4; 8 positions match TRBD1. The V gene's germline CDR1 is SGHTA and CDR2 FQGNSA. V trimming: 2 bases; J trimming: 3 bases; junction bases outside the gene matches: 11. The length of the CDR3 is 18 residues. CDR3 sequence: CASSLFATRTGSNEKLFF. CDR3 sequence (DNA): TGTGCCAGCAGCTTATTTGCTACCAGGACAGGGTCTAATGAAAAACTGTTTTTT.